This TCR beta chain was documented in a study of beta chain features in type 1 diabetes. Overall study context: Comparable age, gender and cell yields were observed in patients relative to healthy donors. Study-wide results and limits: Moderate yet significant TCRB CDR3 shortening was seen in Type 1 diabetes patients in all four CD4+ subsets. Patients with type 1 diabetes carried fewer insertions and had more deletions at their VDJ junctions.

cDNA synthesis used the whole RNA isolate, giving expressed TCRB sequences. Sequenced by immunoSEQ multiplex PCR; TCRdb stores in-frame clones only, minus some. The data show over 150,000 clones, about 9.3% seen once. A CD45RO/CCR7/CD25/CD127/CD95/CD27 panel sorted naive, central memory, regulatory and stem cell-like memory CD4+ cells. Per germline, CDR1 MNHEY and CDR2 SMNVEV (reference sequence). V shed 2 bases and J shed 3 bases, with 7 bases lying between them. CDR3 length: 13 residues. The table lists this clone with a few counts. Antigen specificity is unknown. The rearrangement uses TRBV27 and TRBJ1-1; D gene uncertain. The receptor comes from a man aged 25 to 40 with type 1 diabetes. The specimen was central memory CD4+ T cells from blood. CDR3 DNA: TGTGCCAGCAGTTTACGGGGTCACACTGAAGCTTTCTTT. Protein product: CASSLRGHTEAFF.